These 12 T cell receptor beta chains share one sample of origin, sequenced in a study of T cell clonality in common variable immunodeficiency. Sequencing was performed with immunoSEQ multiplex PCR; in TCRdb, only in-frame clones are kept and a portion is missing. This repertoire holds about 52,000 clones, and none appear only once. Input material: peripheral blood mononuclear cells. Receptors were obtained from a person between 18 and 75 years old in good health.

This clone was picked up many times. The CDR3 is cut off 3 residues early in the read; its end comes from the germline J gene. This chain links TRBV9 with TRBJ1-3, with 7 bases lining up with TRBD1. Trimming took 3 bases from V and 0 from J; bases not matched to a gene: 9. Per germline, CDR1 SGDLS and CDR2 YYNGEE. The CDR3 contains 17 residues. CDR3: CASSGPGGELSGNTIYF. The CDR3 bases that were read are TGTGCCAGCAGCGGACCAGGGGGAGAACTCTCTGGAAACACC. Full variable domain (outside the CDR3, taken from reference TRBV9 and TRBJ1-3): DSGVTQTPKHLITATGQRVTLRCSPRSGDLSVYWYQQSLDQGLQFLIQYYNGEERAKGNILERFSAQQFPDLHSELNLSSLELGDSALYFCASSGPGGELSGNTIYFGEGSWLTVV.

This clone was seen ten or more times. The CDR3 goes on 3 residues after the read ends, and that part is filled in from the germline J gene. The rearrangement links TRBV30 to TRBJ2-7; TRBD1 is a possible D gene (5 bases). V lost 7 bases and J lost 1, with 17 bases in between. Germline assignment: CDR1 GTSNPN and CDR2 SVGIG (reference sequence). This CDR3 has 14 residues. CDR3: CAFDRAGSSYEQYF. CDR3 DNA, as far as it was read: TGTGCCTTCGACCGGGCAGGGTCTTCCTACGAG.

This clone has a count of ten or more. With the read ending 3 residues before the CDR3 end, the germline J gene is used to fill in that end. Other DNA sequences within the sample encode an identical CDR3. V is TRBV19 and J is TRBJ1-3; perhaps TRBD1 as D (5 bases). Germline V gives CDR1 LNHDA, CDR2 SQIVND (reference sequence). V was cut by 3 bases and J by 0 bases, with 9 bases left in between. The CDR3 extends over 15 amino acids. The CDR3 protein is CASSMIDSSGNTIYF. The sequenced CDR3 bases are TGTGCCAGTAGTATGATCGACAGCTCTGGAAACACC.

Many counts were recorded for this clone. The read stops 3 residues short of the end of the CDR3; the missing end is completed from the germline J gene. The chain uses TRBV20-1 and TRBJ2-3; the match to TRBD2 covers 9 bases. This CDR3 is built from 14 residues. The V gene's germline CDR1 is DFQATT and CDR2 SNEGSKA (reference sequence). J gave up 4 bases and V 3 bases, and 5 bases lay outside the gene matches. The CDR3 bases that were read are TGCAGTGCTAGTATTGCTAGCGGGGCAGATACG. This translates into CSASIASGADT. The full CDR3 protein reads CSASIASGADTQYF.

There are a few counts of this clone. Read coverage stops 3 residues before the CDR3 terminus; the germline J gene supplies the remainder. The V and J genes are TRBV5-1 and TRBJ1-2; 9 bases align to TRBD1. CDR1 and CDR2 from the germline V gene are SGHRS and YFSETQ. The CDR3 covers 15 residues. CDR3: CASSTTGTGIYGYTF. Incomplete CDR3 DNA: TGCGCCAGCAGCACCACCGGGACAGGGATCTACGGC.

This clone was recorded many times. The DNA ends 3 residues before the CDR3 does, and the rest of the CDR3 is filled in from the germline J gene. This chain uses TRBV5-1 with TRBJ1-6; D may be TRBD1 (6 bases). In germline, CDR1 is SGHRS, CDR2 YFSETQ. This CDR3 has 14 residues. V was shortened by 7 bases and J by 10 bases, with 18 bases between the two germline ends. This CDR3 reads CASSGQGLRSPLHF. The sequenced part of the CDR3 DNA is TGCGCCAGCTCGGGTCAGGGGTTGAGATCACCC.

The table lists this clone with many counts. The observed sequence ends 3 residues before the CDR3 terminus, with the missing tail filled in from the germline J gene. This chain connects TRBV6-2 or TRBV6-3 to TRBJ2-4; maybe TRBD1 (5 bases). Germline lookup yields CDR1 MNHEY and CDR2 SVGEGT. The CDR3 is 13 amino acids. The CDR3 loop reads CASSYSDNYGQYF. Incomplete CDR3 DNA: TGTGCCAGCAGTTACTCGGACAACTATGGT.

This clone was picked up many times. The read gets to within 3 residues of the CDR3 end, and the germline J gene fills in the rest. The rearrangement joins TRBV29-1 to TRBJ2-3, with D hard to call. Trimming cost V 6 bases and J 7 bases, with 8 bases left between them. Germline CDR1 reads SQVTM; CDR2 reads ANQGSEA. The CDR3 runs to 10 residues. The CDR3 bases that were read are TGCAGCGTAGCAGACTATACG. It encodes CSVADYT. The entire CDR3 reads CSVADYTQYF.

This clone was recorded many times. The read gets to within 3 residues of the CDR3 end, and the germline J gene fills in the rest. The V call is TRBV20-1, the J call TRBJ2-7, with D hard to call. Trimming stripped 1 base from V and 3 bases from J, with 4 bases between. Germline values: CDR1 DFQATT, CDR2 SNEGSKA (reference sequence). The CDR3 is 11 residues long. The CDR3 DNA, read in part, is TGCAGTGCTAGAGCTGTCTACGAG. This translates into CSARAVYE. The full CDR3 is CSARAVYEQYF.

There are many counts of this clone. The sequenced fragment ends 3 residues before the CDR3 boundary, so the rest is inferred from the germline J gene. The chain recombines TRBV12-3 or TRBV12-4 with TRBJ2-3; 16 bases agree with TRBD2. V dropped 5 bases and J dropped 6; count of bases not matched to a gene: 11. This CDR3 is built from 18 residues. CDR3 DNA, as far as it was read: TGTGCCAGCAGTCCGGGGACTAGCGGGGGGGCCTTACCGGATACG. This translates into CASSPGTSGGALPDT. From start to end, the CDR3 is CASSPGTSGGALPDTQYF.

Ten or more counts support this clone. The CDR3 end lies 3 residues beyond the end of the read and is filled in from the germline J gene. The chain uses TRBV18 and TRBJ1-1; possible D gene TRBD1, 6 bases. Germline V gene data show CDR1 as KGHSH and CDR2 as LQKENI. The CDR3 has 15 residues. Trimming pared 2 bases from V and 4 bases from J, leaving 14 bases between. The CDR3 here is CASSPITGSGTEAFF. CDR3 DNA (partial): TGTGCCAGCTCACCAATAACAGGGTCGGGCACTGAA.

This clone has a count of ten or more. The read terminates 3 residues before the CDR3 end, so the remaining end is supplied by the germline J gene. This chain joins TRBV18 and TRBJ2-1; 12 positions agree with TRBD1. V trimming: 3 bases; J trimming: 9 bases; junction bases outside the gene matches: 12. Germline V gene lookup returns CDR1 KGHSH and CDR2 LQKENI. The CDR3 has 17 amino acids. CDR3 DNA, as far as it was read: TGTGCCAGCTCACCTGAGAAGGGGGACAGGGGGCAACTTGAG. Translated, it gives CASSPEKGDRGQLE. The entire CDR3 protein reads CASSPEKGDRGQLEQFF.